This is a list of T cell receptor beta chains from one sample in a study of T cells in Graves' hyperthyroidism and ophthalmopathy. TCRdb independently ran MiXCR on the multiplex PCR reads; one entry per CDR3 protein. In the table there are hundreds of thousands of distinct CDR3 sequences, roughly 14% of which are singletons. The sequenced sample was blood. All receptors derive from a woman aged 40-49 years with Graves' ophthalmopathy. Each CDR3 is given with its conserved first and last residue. Each record gives: clone size, V gene, J gene, D gene, CDR3 DNA, CDR3 protein. A D gene is named only where the DNA matches it firmly. The size of a clone is reported for some rows only, either as once, few or many, or as a class for expanded clones.

many,TRBV15,TRBJ2-2,NA,TGTGCCACCAGCAACCCCGCCAGCTTTAGTTCCGGGGAGCTGTTTTTT,CATSNPASFSSGELFF
many,TRBV10-3,TRBJ2-4,NA,TGTGCCATCAGTGAGTCGGCAGAAGGGGGCAAAAACATTCAGTACTTC,CAISESAEGGKNIQYF
many,TRBV28,TRBJ2-1,NA,TGTGCCAGCAGTTTGAGGACCTACAATGAGCAGTTCTTC,CASSLRTYNEQFF
many,TRBV7-2,TRBJ2-7,TRBD2,TGTGCCAGCAGCCCGGTGGCTAGCGGGATCTACGAGCAGTACTTC,CASSPVASGIYEQYF
NA,TRBV11-2,TRBJ2-5,NA,TGTGCCACCCGAGAAGGGGCTGGGGGAGAGACCCAGTACTTC,CATREGAGGETQYF
many,TRBV9,TRBJ2-5,NA,TGTGCCAGCAGCGTTGGGATGGGGGCTATTACTCAGGAGACCCAGTACTTC,CASSVGMGAITQETQYF
NA,TRBV28,TRBJ1-1,TRBD1,TGTGCCAGCAGTGGAGGGACAGGGGGTATCGACACTGAAGCTTTCTTT,CASSGGTGGIDTEAFF
many,TRBV15,TRBJ2-5,NA,TGTGCCACCAGCAGACACTCCCAAGAGACCCAGTACTTC,CATSRHSQETQYF
many,TRBV7-8,TRBJ2-4,NA,TGTGCCAGCAGCTCGACAGTAGCGCCCTTAGCCAAAAACATTCAGTACTTC,CASSSTVAPLAKNIQYF
few,TRBV20-1,TRBJ2-7,NA,TGCAGTGCTGGGGGGCTAGGTAACGAGCAGTACTTC,CSAGGLGNEQYF
many,TRBV7-9,TRBJ2-7,TRBD1,TGTGCCAGCAGCTTTGGACAGGGACAGGAGCAGTACTTC,CASSFGQGQEQYF
many,TRBV7-2,TRBJ1-1,NA,TGTGCCAGCAGCACTTCCTCCGTGTTGTACACTGAAGCTTTCTTT,CASSTSSVLYTEAFF
NA,TRBV5-1,TRBJ2-7,TRBD2,TGCGCCAGCAGCATGGGACTAGCGGGAGACTACGAGCAGTACTTC,CASSMGLAGDYEQYF
many,TRBV12-3/TRBV12-4,TRBJ1-2,NA,TGTGCCAGCAGTTCGAAGATTAACTATGGCTACACCTTC,CASSSKINYGYTF
many,TRBV12-3/TRBV12-4,TRBJ1-3,NA,TGTGCCAGCTATTGGGGCGGAGGAAACACCATATATTTT,CASYWGGGNTIYF
many,TRBV18,TRBJ1-1,NA,TGTGCCAGCTCACCATGGGCGGGAAACACTGAAGCTTTCTTT,CASSPWAGNTEAFF
many,TRBV27,TRBJ1-2,NA,TGTGCCAGCAGCCCTGGGGCGGGTTATGGCTACACCTTC,CASSPGAGYGYTF
many,TRBV28,TRBJ2-2,NA,TGTGCCAGCAGTTTAGGTTCCCTAGTGGAGGAGCTGTTTTTT,CASSLGSLVEELFF
few,TRBV6-2/TRBV6-3,TRBJ1-1,TRBD1,TGTGCCAGCAGTCGGGACAGGGCCGTAATGAACACTGAAGCTTTCTTT,CASSRDRAVMNTEAFF
few,TRBV7-3,TRBJ2-2,TRBD2,TGTGCCAGCAGCTCCAGCAGCGGGACGAACACCGGGGAGCTGTTTTTT,CASSSSSGTNTGELFF
many,TRBV12-3/TRBV12-4,TRBJ1-1,NA,TGTGCCAGCAGTTTAGGTGACAGCACTGAAGCTTTCTTT,CASSLGDSTEAFF
many,TRBV6-5,TRBJ1-2,NA,TGTGCCAGCAGTTACACACAGGGAGAGAGAGTATATGGCTACACCTTC,CASSYTQGERVYGYTF
many,TRBV28,TRBJ2-7,NA,TGTGCCAGCGGTAGTTTCCGGGGGCAGTACTTC,CASGSFRGQYF
many,TRBV6-2/TRBV6-3,TRBJ2-7,NA,TGTGCCACCGCTCCGGGACTGTCCTACGAGCAGTACTTC,CATAPGLSYEQYF
many,TRBV28,TRBJ2-5,NA,TGTGCCAGCAGTTTCCCCAGGGGAAAAGAGACCCAGTACTTC,CASSFPRGKETQYF
few,TRBV18,TRBJ1-2,TRBD1,TGTGCCAGCTCTCGAGGACAGGACTCATCAGCTAACTATAGCTACACCTTC,CASSRGQDSSANYSYTF
many,TRBV19,TRBJ2-2,NA,TGTGCCAGTAGTATAACGGGGGACACCGGGGAGCTGTTTTTT,CASSITGDTGELFF
many,TRBV4-2,TRBJ1-3,NA,TGTGCCAGCAGCCAAGCCTTGCATAACTCTGGAAACACCATATATTTT,CASSQALHNSGNTIYF
many,TRBV7-8,TRBJ2-5,TRBD2,TGTGCCAGCAGCGCCCAGACTAGCGGGGGCCGGGAGACCCAGTACTTC,CASSAQTSGGRETQYF
many,TRBV28,TRBJ2-7,NA,TGTGCCTCAAACCGGGCTTTGGGCTACGAGCAGTACTTC,CASNRALGYEQYF
NA,TRBV19,TRBJ2-7,TRBD1,TGTGCCAGTAGTGCGGGACAGGGGGCGCGTTACGAGCAGTACTTC,CASSAGQGARYEQYF
few,TRBV3-1,TRBJ2-7,NA,TGTGCCAGCAGCCAAGATTTATTTCGCCACTACGAGCAGTACTTC,CASSQDLFRHYEQYF
many,TRBV11-2,TRBJ1-2,TRBD1,TGTGCCAGCAGCTCACCTCCCCCGGGACAGGGGCTCTATGGCTACACCTTC,CASSSPPPGQGLYGYTF
many,TRBV2,TRBJ2-5,NA,TGTGCCAGCAGTTCCGGGACACCCCTGAAGTACTTC,CASSSGTPLKYF
many,TRBV20-1,TRBJ2-7,NA,TGCAGTGCTAGGGGTGACGGTCGGTTGAACGAGCAGTACTTC,CSARGDGRLNEQYF
many,TRBV7-8,TRBJ2-7,TRBD2,TGTGCCAGCAGCCTAGCGGGAGGGCCGGGATGGGAGCAGTACTTC,CASSLAGGPGWEQYF
many,TRBV7-8,TRBJ1-3,NA,TGTGCCAGCAGCTATTTGTGGAGCTCTGGAAACACCATATATTTT,CASSYLWSSGNTIYF
many,TRBV19,TRBJ2-5,TRBD2,TGTGCCAGTAGTGCCCTAGCGGGAGAGACCCAGTACTTC,CASSALAGETQYF
NA,TRBV6-4,TRBJ2-7,TRBD2,TGTGCCAGCAGTGTTGCGGGGGAGGGACCCTACGAGCAGTACTTC,CASSVAGEGPYEQYF
NA,TRBV27,TRBJ2-2,NA,TGTGCCAGCAGTTTCATAGCGGCCCGAGGCACCGGGGAGCTGTTTTTT,CASSFIAARGTGELFF
many,TRBV27,TRBJ2-7,TRBD1,TGTGCCAGCAGTGCTCTCGGGACAGGGAGCCACGAGCAGTACTTC,CASSALGTGSHEQYF
few,TRBV9,TRBJ1-2,TRBD1,TGTGCCAGCAGCGTAGGGGGGACAGGGGACTTAAATCCCCTCACCTTC,CASSVGGTGDLNPLTF